The 20 T cell receptor beta chains in this list originate from one sample, sequenced in a study of CD8+ T cells in alopecia areata. Isolated RNA was reverse transcribed into cDNA used as the sequencing template. Only in-frame clones appear in the TCRdb table, and some are missing; sequencing was by immunoSEQ multiplex PCR. The sample records almost 250,000 clones, roughly two thirds being singletons. The specimen comprised CD4+ T cells sorted from blood, sampled at week 0. Source of these receptors: a human donor with alopecia areata.

This rearrangement joins TRBV6-5 to TRBJ2-3, with 12 bases lining up with TRBD2. The CDR3 contains 16 residues. Germline values: CDR1 MNHEY, CDR2 SVGAGI. With V trimmed by 0 bases and J by 6 bases, 4 bases remained unmatched. The DNA of the CDR3 is TGTGCCAGCAGTTACTCGACTAGCGGGGGCGGGGATACGCAGTATTTT. Residues: CASSYSTSGGGDTQYF.

The V gene is TRBV5-1, the J gene TRBJ2-1; TRBD2 might be the D (5 bases). Trimming took off 0 bases at V and 1 base at J, with 8 bases between the two ends. The germline V gene has CDR1 SGHRS and CDR2 YFSETQ. CDR3 length equals 15 residues. The CDR3 sequence is CASSLDGDSYNEQFF. The DNA for the CDR3 is TGCGCCAGCAGCTTGGACGGGGATTCCTACAATGAGCAGTTCTTC.

J is TRBJ1-1 and V is TRBV29-1, with D uncertain. The CDR3 covers 11 residues. The germline CDR1 and CDR2 sequences are SQVTM and ANQGSEA. V shed 7 bases and J shed 2 bases, with 8 bases lying between them. CDR3 loop: CSAAVNTEAFF. The CDR3 nucleotides read TGCAGCGCCGCAGTTAACACTGAAGCTTTCTTT.

This clone was observed a handful of times. This chain links TRBV7-6 with TRBJ2-1; 7 nucleotides agree with TRBD2. V gave up 5 bases and J gave up 8 bases; unmatched junction bases: 12. The germline V gene encodes CDR1 SGHVS and CDR2 FNYEAQ. CDR3 length equals 15 residues. CDR3 protein: CASSQPGLPSDEQFF. Here the CDR3 DNA reads TGTGCCAGCAGCCAACCGGGACTACCGTCCGATGAGCAGTTCTTC.

The V and J genes are TRBV9 and TRBJ2-7; no firm D call. The CDR3 extends over 14 amino acids. Germline CDR1 reads SGDLS; CDR2 reads YYNGEE. V dropped 0 bases and J dropped 2 bases, with 9 bases sitting between them. CDR3 sequence reads: CASSVAIGTYEQYF. DNA of the CDR3: TGTGCCAGCAGCGTAGCTATAGGAACCTACGAGCAGTACTTC.

V is TRBV5-1 and J is TRBJ2-3; 7 nucleotides line up with TRBD2. CDR3 length: 14 residues. Germline-derived CDR1 and CDR2 are SGHRS and YFSETQ. After removal of 6 bases from V and 1 base from J, the junction contained 5 bases not matched to a gene. CDR3 amino acids: CASKGTKGTDTQYF. CDR3 nucleotides: TGCGCCAGCAAGGGGACTAAAGGCACAGATACGCAGTATTTT.

CDR3 in amino acids: CASSQDSGRGTEAFF. CDR3 DNA sequence: TGCGCCAGCAGCCAAGATTCGGGCAGGGGCACTGAAGCTTTCTTT. V and J are TRBV4-3 and TRBJ1-1; D may be TRBD1 (6 bases). V was shortened by 0 bases and J by 4 bases, with 12 bases between the two germline ends. The CDR3 is made up of 15 amino acids. Per germline, CDR1 LGHNA and CDR2 YSLEER.

The V gene is TRBV23-1, the J gene TRBJ1-1; a weak D match, TRBD1 (5 bases). TRBV23-1 is an open reading frame whose function is uncertain. V was trimmed by 7 bases and J by 1 base, leaving 13 bases between them. This CDR3 is built from 14 residues. The CDR3 coding sequence is TGCGCCAGCACCCCGGAGAGGGGGAACACTGAAGCTTTCTTT. Translated, it gives CASTPERGNTEAFF.

The V call is TRBV5-6, the J call TRBJ2-7; 8 positions agree with TRBD1. V lost 5 bases to trimming and J lost 2 bases; unmatched junction nucleotides: 6. CDR3 length: 14 residues. Germline V gene data show CDR1 as SGHDT and CDR2 as YYEEEE. The CDR3 loop reads CASSWDRRTYEQYF. The CDR3 DNA reads TGTGCCAGCAGTTGGGACAGGCGTACCTACGAGCAGTACTTC. The full variable domain, in which reference TRBV5-6 and TRBJ2-7 provide the parts outside the CDR3, is DAGVTQSPTHLIKTRGQQVTLRCSPKSGHDTVSWYQQALGQGPQFIFQYYEEEERQRGNFPDRFSGHQFPNYSSELNVNALLLGDSALYLCASSWDRRTYEQYFGPGTRLTVT.

About this clone itself: The same CDR3 is also encoded by other DNA sequences in this sample. The V and J genes are TRBV5-1 and TRBJ2-7; 9 bases align to TRBD1. V gave up 4 bases and J gave up 2 bases; unmatched junction bases: 4. The CDR3 sequence is 14 residues long. Germline V gene data show CDR1 as SGHRS and CDR2 as YFSETQ. CDR3 DNA: TGCGCCAGCAGCCCGGGACAGGGTGCCTACGAGCAGTACTTC. This translates into CASSPGQGAYEQYF.

This chain connects TRBV7-9 to TRBJ1-4, with D unresolved. The ends were cut back, 1 base at V and 0 bases at J, with 6 bases in the middle. The CDR3 totals 15 residues. Germline-derived CDR1 and CDR2 are SEHNR and FQNEAQ (reference sequence). For the CDR3, the DNA is TGTGCCAGCAGCTTAGGTGTTGCAACTAATGAAAAACTGTTTTTT. Translated, it gives CASSLGVATNEKLFF. Full variable domain (missing parts from reference TRBV7-9 and TRBJ1-4): DTGVSQNPRHKITKRGQNVTFRCDPISEHNRLYWYRQTLGQGPEFLTYFQNEAQLEKSRLLSDRFSAERPKGSFSTLEIQRTEQGDSAMYLCASSLGVATNEKLFFGSGTQLSVL.

The rearrangement uses TRBV6-5 and TRBJ2-1; 8 nucleotides agree with TRBD1. The ends lost 8 bases at V and 2 bases at J; junction bases unmatched: 8. Germline CDR1 is MNHEY and CDR2 is SVGAGI. This CDR3 is built from 15 residues. CDR3: CASGGTGGTYNEQFF. Here the CDR3 DNA reads TGTGCCAGCGGGGGAACAGGGGGTACCTACAATGAGCAGTTCTTC.

The chain is built from TRBV29-1 and TRBJ2-7; the D gene is possibly TRBD2 (6 bases). The CDR3 runs to 14 residues. V was pared by 6 bases and J by 6 bases, with 21 bases between. CDR1 and CDR2 (germline): SQVTM, ANQGSEA. CDR3 in DNA: TGCAGCGTCCATGTTGGGGGACTCCTTGGCGAGCAGTACTTC. This translates into CSVHVGGLLGEQYF.

This chain connects TRBV30 to TRBJ2-3; D is undetermined. The V and J ends lost 4 bases and 5 bases respectively, with 10 bases between them. The CDR3 covers 12 residues. CDR1 is GTSNPN and CDR2 is SVGIG in the germline V gene (reference sequence). The CDR3 loop is CAWNARGDTQYF. CDR3 nucleotide sequence: TGTGCCTGGAATGCCAGAGGAGATACGCAGTATTTT.

The chain couples TRBV30 to TRBJ2-5; D gene ambiguous. Per germline, CDR1 GTSNPN and CDR2 SVGIG (reference sequence). CDR3 length equals 14 residues. V was cut by 0 bases and J by 8 bases, with 16 bases left in between. CDR3 sequence: CAWSVQDWSVTQYF. Here the CDR3 DNA reads TGTGCCTGGAGTGTACAAGACTGGAGCGTAACCCAGTACTTC.

The chain carries TRBV13 and TRBJ2-7; D ambiguous. V lost 6 bases, J lost 4 bases, and 13 bases lay in between. CDR3 length: 13 amino acids. CDR1 is PRHDT, CDR2 FYEKMQ, per germline (reference sequence). DNA for the CDR3: TGTGCCAGCAGTGCCCGAAACGGTTACGAGCAGTACTTC. The encoded protein is CASSARNGYEQYF.

V usage is TRBV30 and J usage is TRBJ2-2, with D perhaps TRBD2 (5 bases). The CDR3 contains 14 residues. The V gene's germline CDR1 is GTSNPN and CDR2 SVGIG (reference sequence). V lost 1 base to trimming and J lost 7 bases, with 13 bases between them. The CDR3 coding sequence is TGTGCCTGGAGTGAAGGCCTAGCAGGCGGGGAGCTGTTTTTT. Protein sequence: CAWSEGLAGGELFF.

The count of this clone is one. The chain recombines TRBV25-1 with TRBJ2-3; the match to TRBD1 covers 12 bases. J was trimmed by 4 bases and V by 2 bases; bases with no gene match: 4. The CDR3 runs 16 residues. Looked up from germline, CDR1 is MGHDK and CDR2 is SYGVNS. In DNA, the CDR3 is TGTGCCAGCAGTGAAGGGGGGACAGGGGGCCCAGATACGCAGTATTTT. Protein sequence: CASSEGGTGGPDTQYF. The whole variable domain, filled in from reference TRBV25-1 and TRBJ2-3, reads EADIYQTPRYLVIGTGKKITLECSQTMGHDKMYWYQQDPGMELHLIHYSYGVNSTEKGDLSSESTVSRIRTEHFPLTLESARPSHTSQYLCASSEGGTGGPDTQYFGPGTRLTVL.

The chain combines TRBV30 with TRBJ1-1; TRBD1 is a possible D gene (6 bases). V dropped 3 bases and J dropped 11 bases, with 16 bases sitting between them. CDR1 is GTSNPN and CDR2 is SVGIG in the germline V gene (reference sequence). CDR3 length: 12 amino acids. This chain's CDR3 is CAWSLTDSLAFF. The CDR3 nucleotides are TGTGCCTGGAGCCTTACGGACAGTTTGGCTTTCTTT.

The V and J genes are TRBV27 and TRBJ2-7; 12 bases line up with TRBD1. Trimming removed 6 bases from V and 7 bases from J; junction bases left unmatched: 13. The V gene's germline CDR1 is MNHEY and CDR2 SMNVEV (reference sequence). The CDR3 is 16 residues long. This chain's CDR3 is CASRTSRDRGHGEQYF. In DNA form, the CDR3 reads TGTGCCAGCAGAACGTCCCGGGACAGGGGGCATGGGGAGCAGTACTTC.